The clone carrying this T cell receptor beta chain came up once. Treatment defined: oral pan-JAK inhibitor, 5-10 mg twice daily. CD4+ and CD8+ T cells were sorted from PBMCs. The data were taken from a study of CD8+ T cells in alopecia areata. About the study: At a dose of 5 to 10 mg twice daily, oral tofacitinib was given to treated patients.

CDR1 is LNHNV, CDR2 YYDKDF, per germline (reference sequence). Trimming stripped 5 bases from V and 1 base from J, with 9 bases between. The CDR3 extends over 14 amino acids. cDNA prepared by RNA extraction and subsequent reverse transcription served as the template for sequencing. Assay: immunoSEQ multiplex PCR; the TCRdb copy retains only in-frame clones and omits some. The sample contains under 250,000 clones, around 65% of which appear only once. The chain combines TRBV15 with TRBJ1-5, with D perhaps TRBD1 (5 bases). The TCR was taken from a human donor with alopecia areata. The sample was CD4+ T cells sorted from blood, taken between weeks 43 and 45, from a patient treated with tofacitinib. The CDR3 sequence is CATSGGRSNQPQHF. Written as DNA, the CDR3 is TGTGCCACCAGCGGGGGACGGAGCAATCAGCCCCAGCATTTT.